What follows are 8 T cell receptor beta chains derived from one specimen sequenced in a study of blood T cells in healthy people across ages. A second PCR of about 6 to 12 cycles used a sample-barcoded 5' primer and a J-beta primer mix. MiXCR was run by TCRdb on the 5' RACE reads, yielding one entry per CDR3 protein. This sample has about a million distinct CDR3 sequences, with just over 50% found just once. The sequenced material came from blood. These receptor sequences come from an older woman in good health.

As regards this clonotype: This may be a read error, as it is one base from a much larger clone. DNA for the CDR3: TGCAGCGTTGACGGGGCAGCGGGGGACTCCAATGAGCAGTTCTTC. It yields the protein CSVDGAAGDSNEQFF. The rearrangement joins TRBV29-1 to TRBJ2-1, with 8 bases lining up with TRBD2. Trimming cost V 3 bases and J 6 bases; bases outside gene matches: 10. Germline V gene lookup returns CDR1 SQVTM and CDR2 ANQGSEA. This CDR3 contains 15 residues.

This clonotype has more than one count but fewer than ten. The V call is TRBV7-2, the J call TRBJ2-7; D is uncertain. The CDR3 sequence is 11 residues long. The germline V and J ends were trimmed by 3 bases and 6 bases, with 6 bases remaining between them. Looked up from germline, CDR1 is SGHTA and CDR2 is FQGNSA. CDR3 sequence: CASSLKFEQYF. The DNA for the CDR3 is TGTGCCAGCAGCTTGAAGTTCGAGCAGTACTTC.

The chain uses TRBV6-1 and TRBJ2-7, with D possibly being TRBD1 or TRBD2 (5 bases each). Matching the DNA end better, TRBJ2-5 makes the J call doubtful. This CDR3 has 19 residues. The germline gives CDR1 MNHNS, CDR2 SASEGT. The CDR3 DNA is TGTGCCAGCAGTGAAGTCAGCCCTGGGGGTCTCACCTTGGGAGAGACCCAGTACTTC. It encodes CASSEVSPGGLTLGETQYF.

This clonotype was detected ten times or more. The chain uses TRBV7-9 and TRBJ2-7; 8 bases match TRBD2. The length of the CDR3 is 15 residues. Trimming at V came to 2 bases and at J to 3 bases, leaving 6 bases not matched to a gene. Germline CDR1 is SEHNR and CDR2 is FQNEAQ (reference sequence). CDR3 residues: CASSLPLAGNYEQYF. The CDR3 DNA reads as TGTGCCAGCAGCTTACCCCTAGCGGGCAACTACGAGCAGTACTTC.

This clonotype was observed a single time. The chain is built from TRBV19 and TRBJ2-5; D is unclear. TRBJ2-4 matches the DNA end more closely, so the J call is doubtful. The CDR3 totals 15 residues. Germline values: CDR1 LNHDA, CDR2 SQIVND (reference sequence). The CDR3, as DNA: TGTGCCAGTAGTATAGGGAGAAGGGCCAAAAACATTCAGTACTTC. Translating gives CASSIGRRAKNIQYF.

A single count supports this clonotype. The chain couples TRBV12-3 or TRBV12-4 to TRBJ2-5; possible D gene TRBD1, 5 bases. The CDR3 has 13 residues. V lost 8 bases and J lost 5, with 15 bases in between. In DNA, the CDR3 is TGTGCCAGCTCGGCAGGGTTCATCGAGACCCAGTACTTC. The encoded protein is CASSAGFIETQYF.

CDR3 amino acids: CASKQGDTQYF. CDR3 sequence (DNA): TGTGCCAGCAAACAGGGAGATACGCAGTATTTT. V usage is TRBV27 and J usage is TRBJ2-3; D is possibly TRBD1 (6 bases). Germline lookup yields CDR1 MNHEY and CDR2 SMNVEV (reference sequence). This CDR3 is 11 amino acids long. Trimming took off 7 bases at V and 5 bases at J, with 7 bases between the two ends.

The chain joins TRBV6-5 to TRBJ2-1; TRBD1 might be the D (7 bases). Trimming cost V 8 bases and J 1 base, with 15 bases left between them. The CDR3 extends over 15 amino acids. Germline V gene lookup returns CDR1 MNHEY and CDR2 SVGAGI. In nucleotides, the CDR3 is TGTGCCAGCCACCCCAGGGGGAGGTCCTACAATGAGCAGTTCTTC. It encodes CASHPRGRSYNEQFF.